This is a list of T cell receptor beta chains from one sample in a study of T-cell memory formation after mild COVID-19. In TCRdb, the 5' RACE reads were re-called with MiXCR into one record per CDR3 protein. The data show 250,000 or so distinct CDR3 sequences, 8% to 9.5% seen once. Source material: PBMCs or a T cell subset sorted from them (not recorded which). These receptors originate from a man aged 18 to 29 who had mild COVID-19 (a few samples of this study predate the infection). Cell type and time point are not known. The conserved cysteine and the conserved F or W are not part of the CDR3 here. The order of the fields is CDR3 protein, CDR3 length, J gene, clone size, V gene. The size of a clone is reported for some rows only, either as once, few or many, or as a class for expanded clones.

ASSGTGLRSYEQY,13,TRBJ2-7,NA,TRBV5-1
SARSQRGTGELF,12,TRBJ2-2,NA,TRBV20-1
AWTPRVGYT,9,TRBJ1-2,few,TRBV30
ASRADSYNEQF,11,TRBJ2-1,many,TRBV7-9
ATSGPTASDTQY,12,TRBJ2-3,NA,TRBV24-1
ASSPGGSAYNEQF,13,TRBJ2-1,NA,TRBV7-3
ASSFDRDYGYT,11,TRBJ1-2,few,TRBV5-1
ASKLGVGSEKLF,12,TRBJ1-4,many,TRBV12-3/TRBV12-4
SVEGLRNIQY,10,TRBJ2-4,NA,TRBV29-1
ASSSLGGFPYNEQF,14,TRBJ2-1,few,TRBV28
ASSQSPPRANQPQH,14,TRBJ1-5,few,TRBV4-1
ASRGTGGSSPLH,12,TRBJ1-6,few,TRBV2
ASRLLRGPEAF,11,TRBJ1-1,NA,TRBV28
ASSSGKNSDMNTEAF,15,TRBJ1-1,many,TRBV5-1
SATRGAEETQY,11,TRBJ2-5,NA,TRBV20-1
ASSQRGRGSGTEAF,14,TRBJ1-1,NA,TRBV4-3
ASSQDRAMGEQF,12,TRBJ2-1,NA,TRBV7-7
ASSKQPQLAGETDTQY,16,TRBJ2-3,NA,TRBV6-2/TRBV6-3
ASSYVGQGTYEQY,13,TRBJ2-7,NA,TRBV6-5
ASSRTHGETQY,11,TRBJ2-5,NA,TRBV5-1
SARGGDIEF,9,TRBJ2-1,few,TRBV20-1
ASSPRDTNSGNTIY,14,TRBJ1-3,NA,TRBV18
ASSPQGAAEAF,11,TRBJ1-1,many,TRBV7-2
ASSGVQNTEAF,11,TRBJ1-1,few,TRBV5-1
ASSDRTSGGARRF,13,TRBJ2-1,many,TRBV7-2
ASSSGGYPRETQY,13,TRBJ2-5,NA,TRBV5-1
SVGNPRWQY,9,TRBJ2-7,few,TRBV29-1
ASSSPRGYGYAYT,13,TRBJ1-2,NA,TRBV12-3/TRBV12-4
ASRPPGQPYSPLH,13,TRBJ1-6,few,TRBV27
SVGTPVYQPQH,11,TRBJ1-5,NA,TRBV20-1
SADSSGANVLT,11,TRBJ2-6,many,TRBV20-1
ASSEGHGDSYEQY,13,TRBJ2-7,NA,TRBV10-1
ASSPRIQGLAGSYNEQF,17,TRBJ2-1,NA,TRBV18
ASSARQGSPLH,11,TRBJ1-6,few,TRBV5-1
ASRETGVDGYT,11,TRBJ1-2,NA,TRBV12-3/TRBV12-4
SVKASSNTGELF,12,TRBJ2-2,few,TRBV29-1
ASSLGGGRSNQPQH,14,TRBJ1-5,many,TRBV7-2
ASSLNSEQF,9,TRBJ2-1,few,TRBV11-2
AISEDAWNEQF,11,TRBJ2-1,NA,TRBV10-3
ASSYEGKGY,9,TRBJ2-4,NA,TRBV6-2/TRBV6-3